The 25 T cell receptor beta chains given below trace back to one sample, sequenced in a study of blood T cell repertoires in COVID-19. Repertoires were generated with immunoSEQ multiplex PCR, while TCRdb's copy carries only in-frame clones and drops some. Of 250,000 to 300,000 clones listed, 80% to 90% were seen once; the top ten hold about 5.7%. Source material: peripheral blood. These receptors were taken from a man older than 75 with acute or convalescent COVID-19.

The CDR3 sequence: CASSIRDYQEKLFF. The CDR3 nucleotides read TGTGCCAGTAGTATTCGGGACTATCAAGAAAAACTGTTTTTT. J is TRBJ1-4 and V is TRBV19; TRBD1 might be the D (5 bases). CDR3 length equals 14 residues. Germline V gene lookup returns CDR1 LNHDA and CDR2 SQIVND (reference sequence). Trimming pared 3 bases from V and 8 bases from J, leaving 13 bases between.

The genes are TRBV5-8 and TRBJ1-1; 7 bases fit TRBD1. The CDR3 is made up of 13 amino acids. Trimming removed 10 bases from V and 1 base from J; junction bases left unmatched: 7. The germline V gene encodes CDR1 SGHTS and CDR2 YDEGEE. CDR3 loop: CASETGQNTEAFF. DNA of the CDR3: TGTGCCTCAGAGACAGGGCAGAACACTGAAGCTTTCTTT.

J is TRBJ2-7 and V is TRBV28, with TRBD2 matching 7 bases. CDR3 length: 15 amino acids. The germline V gene has CDR1 MDHEN and CDR2 SYDVKM. V dropped 2 bases and J dropped 6; count of bases not matched to a gene: 10. The CDR3 region is CASSLSGLAAIEQYF. The CDR3 bases are TGTGCCAGCAGTTTAAGTGGGCTAGCGGCCATCGAGCAGTACTTC.

This sequence joins TRBV29-1 and TRBJ2-1; TRBD2 matches 9 bases. This CDR3 is built from 15 residues. J lost 2 bases, V lost 7 bases, and 9 bases had no gene match. The germline V gene has CDR1 SQVTM and CDR2 ANQGSEA. DNA of the CDR3: TGCAGCGGGCTTCTAGCGGGACTCCCCTACAATGAGCAGTTCTTC. It encodes CSGLLAGLPYNEQFF.

This chain connects TRBV28 to TRBJ2-7; 10 bases agree with TRBD1. Trimming took 4 bases from V and 6 from J; bases not matched to a gene: 6. There are 14 residues in the CDR3. The germline CDR1 and CDR2 sequences are MDHEN and SYDVKM. CDR3 sequence reads: CASSSPGTGVEQYF. DNA of the CDR3: TGTGCCAGCAGTTCACCCGGGACAGGGGTCGAGCAGTACTTC.

The chain joins TRBV30 to TRBJ2-7; possible D gene TRBD1, 6 bases. V was trimmed by 0 bases and J by 4 bases, leaving 16 bases between them. The CDR3 has 15 residues. Germline lookup yields CDR1 GTSNPN and CDR2 SVGIG (reference sequence). The CDR3 DNA is TGTGCCTGGAGTGTGGCAGGGGCTTTGTCATACGAGCAGTACTTC. Protein product: CAWSVAGALSYEQYF.

The rearrangement joins TRBV19 to TRBJ2-5, with D perhaps matching TRBD1 (6 bases). There are 15 residues in the CDR3. With 5 bases removed from V and 5 bases from J, the gap between germline ends came to 18 bases. Looked up from germline, CDR1 is LNHDA and CDR2 is SQIVND (reference sequence). The CDR3 nucleotides read TGTGCCAGTAGTGCCTTTACAGGGCCGGCGGAGACCCAGTACTTC. This translates into CASSAFTGPAETQYF.

The chain carries TRBV7-2 and TRBJ2-5; TRBD2 matches 11 bases. The CDR3 loop spans 14 amino acids. Germline V gene data show CDR1 as SGHTA and CDR2 as FQGNSA. V shed 3 bases and J 11 bases; nucleotides not matched to a gene: 8. Here the CDR3 DNA reads TGTGCCAGCAGCTTTTTGACTAGCGGGGAATTGCAGTACTTC. Its translation is CASSFLTSGELQYF.

Turning to this clone: At one of its ends the junction is not consistent with the germline gene, which may arise from a read error. The chain combines TRBV29-1 with TRBJ2-3, with 11 bases fitting TRBD2. This CDR3 comprises 13 residues. The V gene's germline CDR1 is SQVTM and CDR2 ANQGSEA. This CDR3 is CSVSDSGGAGEHF. The CDR3 bases are TGCAGCGTTTCCGATAGCGGGGGGGCCGGGGAGCATTTT.

The rearrangement links TRBV7-6 to TRBJ2-1; 10 bases align to TRBD2. J gave up 8 bases and V 5 bases, and 12 bases lay outside the gene matches. Germline V CDR1 and CDR2: SGHVS, FNYEAQ. The length of the CDR3 is 16 residues. Here the CDR3 reads CASSPRPSSGSDEQFF. The CDR3 nucleotides are TGTGCCAGCAGCCCACGCCCGTCTAGCGGGAGCGATGAGCAGTTCTTC.

This chain joins TRBV19 and TRBJ2-3; tentative D call: TRBD1 (5 bases). The V gene lost 10 bases and the J gene lost 0 bases, with 14 bases spanning the gap. There are 14 residues in the CDR3. Germline V gives CDR1 LNHDA, CDR2 SQIVND (reference sequence). CDR3 bases: TGTGCCACCACTAATTGGGGCAGCACAGATACGCAGTATTTT. This codes for CATTNWGSTDTQYF.

The CDR3 DNA sequence: TGTGCCACCAGTGAGCCAGGGGGCGCCCCAGATACGCAGTATTTT. Residues: CATSEPGGAPDTQYF. This chain joins TRBV24-1 and TRBJ2-3, with 8 bases aligning to TRBD1. V lost 4 bases to trimming and J lost 4 bases; unmatched junction nucleotides: 6. CDR3 size: 15 residues. Germline CDR1 and CDR2: KGHDR and SFDVKD.

The rearrangement uses TRBV28 and TRBJ1-6, with D possibly matching TRBD1 (6 bases). CDR1 is MDHEN, CDR2 SYDVKM, per germline. The CDR3 runs 16 residues. Trimming cost V 2 bases and J 0 bases, with 8 bases left between them. The CDR3 DNA reads as TGTGCCAGCAGTTTAAGGACAGCCTCCTATAATTCACCCCTCCACTTT. It encodes CASSLRTASYNSPLHF.

This chain links TRBV5-6 with TRBJ1-4, with no clear D. CDR3 length: 15 residues. Germline CDR1 and CDR2: SGHDT and YYEEEE. The ends were cut back, 1 base at V and 4 bases at J, with 11 bases in the middle. CDR3 nucleotides: TGTGCCAGCAGCTTGACCGCAGCGGGTAATGAAAAACTGTTTTTT. It specifies CASSLTAAGNEKLFF.

This rearrangement joins TRBV4-1 to TRBJ1-3; D gene uncertain. Trimming took 4 bases from V and 0 from J, leaving 10 bases between them. The CDR3 loop spans 15 amino acids. Germline assignment: CDR1 MGHRA and CDR2 YSYEKL. The CDR3 loop reads CASSREPHSGNTIYF. The CDR3 coding sequence is TGCGCCAGCAGCCGGGAGCCCCACTCTGGAAACACCATATATTTT.

The chain uses TRBV5-4 and TRBJ1-1; 10 positions agree with TRBD1. CDR1 and CDR2 (germline): SGHNT, YYREEE (reference sequence). The V segment lost 4 bases and the J segment 4 bases; nucleotides outside the gene matches: 10. The CDR3 is 16 amino acids. The CDR3 protein is CASSPPDRGQFTEAFF. The CDR3 DNA reads TGTGCCAGCAGCCCGCCTGACAGGGGGCAATTCACTGAAGCTTTCTTT.

The chain links TRBV2 to TRBJ1-2; 8 bases map to TRBD1. CDR3 length: 12 residues. Trimming cost V 6 bases and J 3 bases; bases outside gene matches: 0. Per germline, CDR1 SNHLY and CDR2 FYNNEI. The CDR3 region is CASRGQDYGYTF. Here the CDR3 DNA reads TGTGCCAGCAGGGGACAGGACTATGGCTACACCTTC.

J is TRBJ2-7 and V is TRBV9; D gene ambiguous. The CDR3 extends over 15 amino acids. V lost 0 bases and J 3 bases, leaving 13 bases between the germline ends. Germline CDR1 reads SGDLS; CDR2 reads YYNGEE. The DNA of the CDR3 is TGTGCCAGCAGCGTAGACCCAGCGAGGTTCTACGAGCAGTACTTC. This codes for CASSVDPARFYEQYF.

The chain couples TRBV19 to TRBJ1-3; TRBD1 matches 7 bases. Looked up from germline, CDR1 is LNHDA and CDR2 is SQIVND (reference sequence). Trimming removed 9 bases from V and 4 bases from J; junction bases left unmatched: 6. There are 13 residues in the CDR3. The DNA for the CDR3 is TGTGCCAGCAGACAGGGCTCGGGAAACACCATATATTTT. Translation: CASRQGSGNTIYF. The full variable domain, its missing parts supplied by reference TRBV19 and TRBJ1-3, is DGGITQSPKYLFRKEGQNVTLSCEQNLNHDAMYWYRQDPGQGLRLIYYSQIVNDFQKGDIAEGYSVSREKKESFPLTVTSAQKNPTAFYLCASRQGSGNTIYFGEGSWLTVV.

Only one count was recorded for this clone. This chain links TRBV28 with TRBJ2-1; 7 bases agree with TRBD2. J lost 4 bases, V lost 6 bases, and 12 bases had no gene match. This CDR3 has 16 amino acids. CDR1 and CDR2 (germline): MDHEN, SYDVKM. The CDR3 spells CASRSSGTTEYNEQFF. The DNA of the CDR3 is TGTGCCAGCAGATCATCGGGGACTACGGAATACAATGAGCAGTTCTTC.

This clone appeared a single time. The gene calls are TRBV28 and TRBJ1-2, with a possible D match to TRBD1 (5 bases). The V end lost 2 bases, the J end lost 4 bases, and 14 bases lay between the germline ends. Germline V gene sequence: CDR1 MDHEN, CDR2 SYDVKM. The length of the CDR3 is 15 residues. The CDR3 reads CASSLGSPDSYGYTF. The CDR3 nucleotides read TGTGCCAGCAGTTTAGGGTCGCCAGACAGCTATGGCTACACCTTC.

The sample holds one count of this clone. The gene calls are TRBV6-5 and TRBJ2-1; possible D gene TRBD2, 5 bases. Per the germline V gene, CDR1 is MNHEY and CDR2 is SVGAGI. V dropped 0 bases and J dropped 7 bases, with 16 bases sitting between them. The CDR3 consists of 16 residues. The CDR3 DNA sequence: TGTGCCAGCAGTTACTCCAGCACCCGCAGAGGGAATGAGCAGTTCTTC. It translates to CASSYSSTRRGNEQFF.

The chain couples TRBV2 to TRBJ2-1; 12 bases match TRBD2. This CDR3 has 15 residues. The germline CDR1 and CDR2 sequences are SNHLY and FYNNEI. V shed 2 bases and J 4 bases; nucleotides not matched to a gene: 0. CDR3 sequence reads: CASSELAGGYNEQFF. DNA of the CDR3: TGTGCCAGCAGTGAACTAGCGGGAGGGTACAATGAGCAGTTCTTC.

This chain links TRBV28 with TRBJ2-1; 7 bases line up with TRBD2. Germline CDR1 and CDR2: MDHEN and SYDVKM. This CDR3 is 17 amino acids long. The V segment lost 2 bases and the J segment 3 bases; nucleotides outside the gene matches: 10. CDR3 loop: CASSLNFGASGYNEQFF. CDR3 coding DNA: TGTGCCAGCAGTTTAAACTTCGGGGCTAGCGGCTACAATGAGCAGTTCTTC.

This clone was picked up one time. This chain links TRBV28 with TRBJ2-1, with 10 bases matching TRBD2. Germline CDR1 and CDR2: MDHEN and SYDVKM. The CDR3 is 16 amino acids. V lost 4 bases, J lost 5 bases, and 8 bases stayed unmatched. In DNA, the CDR3 is TGTGCCAGCAGTTCAGCGGGAGGGCAGGGGAACAATGAGCAGTTCTTC. It specifies CASSSAGGQGNNEQFF.